These T cell receptor beta chains were read from a single sample in a study of cytomegalovirus exposure and HLA in healthy donors. Clones were sequenced by immunoSEQ multiplex PCR, and TCRdb holds only the in-frame ones, with some missing. This sample's table reports about 120,000 clones. The sequenced material came from PBMCs. These receptors were taken from a man between 18 and 29 years old in good health and CMV-seronegative. Each CDR3 is given with its conserved first and last residue. Each record gives: J gene, V gene, CDR3 protein.

TRBJ1-5	TRBV2	CACGTGFNQPQHF
TRBJ2-2	TRBV6-1	CASSDWTLTGELFF
TRBJ1-5	TRBV6-1	CASRPGVKQPQHF
TRBJ2-7	TRBV6-5	CASRATALYEQYF
TRBJ2-3	TRBV10-3	CAISEAGGLTDTQYF
TRBJ2-1	TRBV10-3	CAISEQIDYNEQFF
TRBJ2-2	TRBV5-1	CASSGAGAGELFF
TRBJ2-1	TRBV27	CASSFQGGYGEQFF
TRBJ1-1	TRBV19	CASSTTTDREAFF
TRBJ1-4	TRBV7-9	CASSLPRDRAVSTNEKLFF
TRBJ2-5	TRBV5-4	CASSSGQQETQYF
TRBJ1-6	TRBV2	CASSEGRYLHF
TRBJ2-1	TRBV5-1	CASSRGGVGDEQFF
TRBJ1-3	TRBV7-6	CASSLLERREATSSGNTIYF
TRBJ2-2	TRBV27	CASRGLGATGELFF
TRBJ2-7	TRBV6-5	CASSPRTYEQYF
TRBJ1-2	TRBV27	CASSLGQGAVGYTF
TRBJ1-5	TRBV5-1	CASSYGTGNQPQHF
TRBJ1-6	TRBV5-1	CASSRQEVSSYNSPLHF
TRBJ1-1	TRBV18	CASSPRGQMNTEAFF
TRBJ1-2	TRBV30	CAWTGGAVYGYTF
TRBJ2-7	TRBV6-5	CASSYQGASDYEQYF
TRBJ1-4	TRBV5-6	CASSNRRRDRGRANEKLFF
TRBJ1-1	TRBV19	CASSPQGLTEAFF
TRBJ2-7	TRBV7-8	CASRSDRGSEQYF